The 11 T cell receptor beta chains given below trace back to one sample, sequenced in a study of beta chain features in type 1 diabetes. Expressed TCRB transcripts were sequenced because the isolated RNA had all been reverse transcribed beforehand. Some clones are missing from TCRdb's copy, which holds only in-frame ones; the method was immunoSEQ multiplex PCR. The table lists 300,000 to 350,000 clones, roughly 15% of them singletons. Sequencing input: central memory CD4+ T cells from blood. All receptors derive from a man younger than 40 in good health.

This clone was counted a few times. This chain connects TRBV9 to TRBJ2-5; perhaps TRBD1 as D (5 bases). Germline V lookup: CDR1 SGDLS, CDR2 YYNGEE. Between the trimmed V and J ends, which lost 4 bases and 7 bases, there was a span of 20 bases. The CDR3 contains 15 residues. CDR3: CASSQTRQPLGTQYF. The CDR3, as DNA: TGTGCCAGCAGCCAAACGAGACAGCCCCTCGGGACCCAGTACTTC.

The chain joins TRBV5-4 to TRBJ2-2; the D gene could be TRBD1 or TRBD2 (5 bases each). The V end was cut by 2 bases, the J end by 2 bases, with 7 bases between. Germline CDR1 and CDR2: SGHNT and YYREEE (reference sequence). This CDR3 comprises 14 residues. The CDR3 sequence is CASSFGTNTGELFF. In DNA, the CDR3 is TGTGCCAGCAGCTTCGGGACCAACACCGGGGAGCTGTTTTTT.

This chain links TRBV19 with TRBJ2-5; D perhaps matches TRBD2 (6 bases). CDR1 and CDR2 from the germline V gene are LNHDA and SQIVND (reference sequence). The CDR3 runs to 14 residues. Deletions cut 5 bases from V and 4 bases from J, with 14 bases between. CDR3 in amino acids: CASSPREKGETQYF. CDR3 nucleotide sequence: TGTGCCAGTAGTCCCCGGGAGAAGGGAGAGACCCAGTACTTC.

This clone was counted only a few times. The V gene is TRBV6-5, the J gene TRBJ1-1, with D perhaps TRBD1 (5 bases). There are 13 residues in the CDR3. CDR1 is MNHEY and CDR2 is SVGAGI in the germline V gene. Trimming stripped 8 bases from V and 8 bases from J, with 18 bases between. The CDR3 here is CASFRDPFLEAFF. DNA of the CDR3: TGTGCCAGCTTCCGGGACCCATTCTTGGAAGCTTTCTTT.

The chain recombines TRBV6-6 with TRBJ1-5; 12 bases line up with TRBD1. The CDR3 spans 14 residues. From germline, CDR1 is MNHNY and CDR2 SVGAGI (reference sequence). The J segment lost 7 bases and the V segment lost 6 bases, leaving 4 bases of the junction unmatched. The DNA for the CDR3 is TGTGCCAGCAGGGCCGGGACAGGGGGCCAGCCCCAGCATTTT. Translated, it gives CASRAGTGGQPQHF.

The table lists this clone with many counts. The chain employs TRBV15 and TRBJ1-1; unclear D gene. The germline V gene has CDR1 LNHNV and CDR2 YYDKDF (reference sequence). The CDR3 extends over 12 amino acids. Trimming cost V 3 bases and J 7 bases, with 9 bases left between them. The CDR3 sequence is CATSRRENEAFF. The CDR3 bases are TGTGCCACCAGCAGGAGGGAGAATGAAGCTTTCTTT.

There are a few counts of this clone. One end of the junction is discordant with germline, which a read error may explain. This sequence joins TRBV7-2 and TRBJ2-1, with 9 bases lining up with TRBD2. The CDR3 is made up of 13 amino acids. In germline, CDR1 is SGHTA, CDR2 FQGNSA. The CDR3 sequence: CASSLGSSGAPLF. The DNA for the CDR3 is TGTGCCAGCAGCTTAGGGTCTAGCGGGGCCCCCCTCTTC.

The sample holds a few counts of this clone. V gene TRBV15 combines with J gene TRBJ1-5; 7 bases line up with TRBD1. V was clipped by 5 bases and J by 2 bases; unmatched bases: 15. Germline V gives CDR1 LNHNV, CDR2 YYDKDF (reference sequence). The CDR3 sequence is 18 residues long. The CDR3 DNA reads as TGTGCCACCAGCGGGGGGGTTCGACAGGGTTATGGCAATCAGCCCCAGCATTTT. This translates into CATSGGVRQGYGNQPQHF.

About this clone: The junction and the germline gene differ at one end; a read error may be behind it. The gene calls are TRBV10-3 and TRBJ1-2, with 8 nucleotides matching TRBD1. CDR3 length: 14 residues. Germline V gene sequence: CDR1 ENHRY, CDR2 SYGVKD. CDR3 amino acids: CAISDRGENYGYTF. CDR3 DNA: TGTGCCATTAGTGACAGGGGCGAGAACTATGGCTACACCTTC.

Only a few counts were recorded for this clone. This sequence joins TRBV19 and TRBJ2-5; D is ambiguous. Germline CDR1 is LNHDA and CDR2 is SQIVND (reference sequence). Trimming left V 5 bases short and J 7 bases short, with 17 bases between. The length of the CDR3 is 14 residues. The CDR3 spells CASSERAVQRTQYF. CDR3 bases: TGTGCCAGTAGTGAACGGGCCGTCCAAAGGACCCAGTACTTC.

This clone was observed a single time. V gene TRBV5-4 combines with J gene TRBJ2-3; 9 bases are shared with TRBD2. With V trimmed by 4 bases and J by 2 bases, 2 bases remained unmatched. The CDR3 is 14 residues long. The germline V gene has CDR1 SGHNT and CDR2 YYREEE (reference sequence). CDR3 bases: TGTGCCAGCAGCCCTAGCGGGAACACAGATACGCAGTATTTT. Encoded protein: CASSPSGNTDTQYF.